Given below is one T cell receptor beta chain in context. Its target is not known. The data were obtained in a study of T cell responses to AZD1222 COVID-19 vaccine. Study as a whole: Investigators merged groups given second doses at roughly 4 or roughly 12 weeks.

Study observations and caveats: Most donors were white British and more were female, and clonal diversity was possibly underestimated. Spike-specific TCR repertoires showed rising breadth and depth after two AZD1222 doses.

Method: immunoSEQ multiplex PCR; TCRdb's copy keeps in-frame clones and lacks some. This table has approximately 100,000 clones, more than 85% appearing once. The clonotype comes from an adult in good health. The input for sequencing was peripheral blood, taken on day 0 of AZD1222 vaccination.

CDR3 protein: CASSHRNIYEQYF. The CDR3 bases are TGTGCCAGCAGTCACAGAAATATTTACGAGCAGTACTTC. The chain joins TRBV12-3 or TRBV12-4 to TRBJ2-7; D is ambiguous. Trimming took 5 bases from V and 4 from J, leaving 12 bases between them. The CDR3 is 13 residues long.